The clone carrying this TCR beta chain was detected only a few times. Antigen: not known. A heparinised blood draw that averaged about 0.11 L was obtained once from each donor. Cells sorted by CD45RO/CCR7/CD25/CD127/CD95/CD27 comprised CD4+ naive, central memory, regulatory and stem cell-like memory cells. Sorting produced populations that all topped 95% purity. The entirety of the isolated RNA underwent reverse transcription, so expressed TCRB transcripts were sequenced. Generated by immunoSEQ multiplex PCR, the TCRdb table keeps only in-frame clones and is missing some. The data contain over 300,000 clones, 8% of them seen just once; the ten biggest clones take up under 0.5%. The data derive from a study of beta chain features in type 1 diabetes. The V gene lost 1 base and the J gene lost 3 bases, with 11 bases spanning the gap. The CDR3 runs to 14 residues. The germline CDR1 and CDR2 sequences are SGHRS and YFSETQ.

General study results and limits: VDJ junctions from type 1 diabetes patients carried fewer insertions and larger deletions.

Sequencing was performed on central memory CD4+ T cells from blood. The sequence came from a young woman in good health. This chain joins TRBV5-1 and TRBJ2-7, with TRBD2 as a possible D gene (6 bases). CDR3 sequence (DNA): TGCGCCAGCAGCTTGACGGGACTCAGCTACGAGCAGTACTTC. Translated: CASSLTGLSYEQYF.